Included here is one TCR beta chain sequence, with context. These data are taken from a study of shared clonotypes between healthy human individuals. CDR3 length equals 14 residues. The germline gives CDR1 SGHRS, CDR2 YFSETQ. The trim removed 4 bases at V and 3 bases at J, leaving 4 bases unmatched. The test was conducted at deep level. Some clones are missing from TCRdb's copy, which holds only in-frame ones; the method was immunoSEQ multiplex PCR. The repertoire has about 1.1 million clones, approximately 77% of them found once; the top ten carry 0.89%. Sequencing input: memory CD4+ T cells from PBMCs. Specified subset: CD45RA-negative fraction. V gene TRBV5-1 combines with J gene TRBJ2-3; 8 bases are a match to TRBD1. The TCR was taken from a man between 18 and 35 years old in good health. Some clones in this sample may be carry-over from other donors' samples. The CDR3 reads CASSQGARTDTQYF. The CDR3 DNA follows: TGCGCCAGCAGCCAGGGGGCACGAACAGATACGCAGTATTTT. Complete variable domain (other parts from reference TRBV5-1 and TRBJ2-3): KAGVTQTPRYLIKTRGQQVTLSCSPISGHRSVSWYQQTPGQGLQFLFEYFSETQRNKGNFPGRFSGRQFSNSRSEMNVSTLELGDSALYLCASSQGARTDTQYFGPGTRLTVL.